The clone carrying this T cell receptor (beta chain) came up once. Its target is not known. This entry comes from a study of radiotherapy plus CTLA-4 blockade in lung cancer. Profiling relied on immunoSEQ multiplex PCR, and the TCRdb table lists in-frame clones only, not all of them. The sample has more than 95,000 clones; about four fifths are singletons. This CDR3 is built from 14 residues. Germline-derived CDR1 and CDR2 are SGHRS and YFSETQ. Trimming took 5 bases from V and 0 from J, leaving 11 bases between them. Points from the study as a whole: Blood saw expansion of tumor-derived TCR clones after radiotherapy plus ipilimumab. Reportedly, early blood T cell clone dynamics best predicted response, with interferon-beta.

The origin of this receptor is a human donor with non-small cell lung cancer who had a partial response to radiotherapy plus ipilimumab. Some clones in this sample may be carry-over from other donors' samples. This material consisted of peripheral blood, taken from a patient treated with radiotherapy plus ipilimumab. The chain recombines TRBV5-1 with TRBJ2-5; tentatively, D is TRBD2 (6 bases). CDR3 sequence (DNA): TGCGCCAGCAGAATAGCGGAATACCAAGAGACCCAGTACTTC. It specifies CASRIAEYQETQYF.